Below, 31 T cell receptor beta chains from the same sample are listed, as sequenced in a study of T cell responses to AZD1222 COVID-19 vaccine. Libraries were prepared by immunoSEQ multiplex PCR; TCRdb keeps only in-frame clonotypes and omits some of them. The profile shows about 150,000 clones, around 87% of them singletons. This material consisted of peripheral blood, taken 28 days after the second AZD1222 dose. The receptors stem from an adult who received the AZD1222 COVID-19 vaccine.

The CDR3 nucleotides are TGCGCCAGCCGCCAGTTCCGCTGGACAGGGATTCGTTATTACTATGGCTACACCTTC. This encodes CASRQFRWTGIRYYYGYTF. V gene TRBV10-1 combines with J gene TRBJ1-2; 8 bases line up with TRBD1. Germline CDR1 and CDR2: WNHNN and SYGVQD (reference sequence). Germline trimming cut 8 bases from V and 3 bases from J; bases unmatched to any gene: 23. The CDR3 is made up of 19 amino acids.

The rearrangement links TRBV5-1 to TRBJ1-2; 8 nucleotides line up with TRBD1. V dropped 6 bases and J dropped 4; count of bases not matched to a gene: 23. CDR3 length: 19 residues. The germline V gene has CDR1 SGHRS and CDR2 YFSETQ. The CDR3 region is CASTTNPGQAFNSGYGYTF. The CDR3 DNA follows: TGCGCCAGCACCACTAATCCGGGACAGGCTTTCAACTCTGGCTATGGCTACACCTTC. The whole variable domain, remainder taken from reference TRBV5-1 and TRBJ1-2, is KAGVTQTPRYLIKTRGQQVTLSCSPISGHRSVSWYQQTPGQGLQFLFEYFSETQRNKGNFPGRFSGRQFSNSRSEMNVSTLELGDSALYLCASTTNPGQAFNSGYGYTFGSGTRLTVV.

The chain is built from TRBV11-2 and TRBJ2-4; 14 bases map to TRBD2. This CDR3 contains 18 residues. The germline gives CDR1 SGHAT, CDR2 FQNNGV. With 5 bases clipped from V and 2 bases from J, the junction kept 8 bases outside the gene matches. This CDR3 is CASSPRLAGGPSKNIQYF. The DNA of the CDR3 is TGTGCCAGCAGCCCGCGACTAGCGGGAGGGCCATCCAAAAACATTCAGTACTTC.

This sequence joins TRBV24-1 and TRBJ2-5; D call uncertain. CDR3 length: 14 residues. Per the germline V gene, CDR1 is KGHDR and CDR2 is SFDVKD. The V and J ends lost 3 bases and 5 bases respectively, with 12 bases between them. The CDR3 bases are TGTGCCACCAGTGATACCCGCCCGGGTGAGACCCAGTACTTC. Its protein product is CATSDTRPGETQYF.

The sample holds a few counts of this clone. The chain uses TRBV21-1 and TRBJ2-4. TRBV21-1 counts as a pseudogene. The CDR3 has 15 amino acids. The CDR3 DNA is TGTGCCAGCAGAAGGCCCGACGGAACCAAAAACATTCAGTACTTC. The encoded protein is CASRRPDGTKNIQYF.

This sequence joins TRBV28 and TRBJ2-2; possibly TRBD1 for D (6 bases). V lost 7 bases to trimming and J lost 13 bases, with 16 bases between them. The germline CDR1 and CDR2 sequences are MDHEN and SYDVKM. This CDR3 is built from 12 residues. CDR3 region: CASKGGAGGLFF. The CDR3 DNA sequence: TGTGCCAGCAAAGGGGGAGCCGGAGGGCTGTTTTTT.

The chain has TRBV5-6 and TRBJ2-2; 11 bases match TRBD1. Looked up from germline, CDR1 is SGHDT and CDR2 is YYEEEE. After removal of 2 bases from V and 4 bases from J, the junction contained 4 bases not matched to a gene. This CDR3 is built from 16 residues. The CDR3 DNA reads TGTGCCAGCAGCTTTCTTGGACAGGGGGCCACCGGGGAGCTGTTTTTT. It specifies CASSFLGQGATGELFF.

The chain uses TRBV15 and TRBJ2-7; D not resolved. Trimming shortened V by 0 bases and J by 6 bases, and 12 bases separated the two germline ends. The CDR3 is 14 amino acids. CDR1 LNHNV and CDR2 YYDKDF come from the germline V gene (reference sequence). The DNA of the CDR3 is TGTGCCACCAGCAGAGATCTGCTGGGCCTCGAGCAGTACTTC. It encodes CATSRDLLGLEQYF.

Only one count was recorded for this clone. The chain recombines TRBV15 with TRBJ2-4, with 11 nucleotides matching TRBD1. Per the germline V gene, CDR1 is LNHNV and CDR2 is YYDKDF (reference sequence). The CDR3 runs to 18 residues. V gave up 4 bases and J gave up 0 bases; unmatched junction bases: 8. This chain's CDR3 is CATSTGQGAGGAKNIQYF. The CDR3 DNA follows: TGTGCCACCAGCACCGGACAGGGGGCTGGGGGAGCCAAAAACATTCAGTACTTC.

This clone was recorded once. The chain links TRBV14 to TRBJ2-7; no clear D. The CDR3 contains 12 residues. Germline loops: CDR1 SGHDN, CDR2 FVKESK. V lost 4 bases to trimming and J lost 9 bases, with 13 bases between them. In DNA form, the CDR3 reads TGTGCCAGCAGCCCCAACATGGCGGTGCAGTACTTC. Translating gives CASSPNMAVQYF.

The rearrangement uses TRBV7-8 and TRBJ2-7; D is ambiguous. Trimming removed 5 bases at V and 7 bases at J, with 9 bases between. The CDR3 length is 11 residues. Germline CDR1 and CDR2: SGHVS and FQNEAQ. The CDR3 DNA follows: TGTGCCAGCAGCCCCCTCTGGGAGCAGTACTTC. It yields the protein CASSPLWEQYF. Based on the CDR3 plus reference TRBV7-8 and TRBJ2-7, the full variable domain is GAGVSQSPRYKVAKRGQDVALRCDPISGHVSLFWYQQALGQGPEFLTYFQNEAQLDKSGLPSDRFFAERPEGSVSTLKIQRTQQEDSAVYLCASSPLWEQYFGPGTRLTVT.

The CDR3 DNA sequence: TGTGCCTGGAGTGTCGGGGGCGAGGTGTTTTTT. This gives the protein CAWSVGGEVFF. The chain is built from TRBV30 and TRBJ1-4, with D possibly being TRBD1 (6 bases). CDR1 and CDR2 from the germline V gene are GTSNPN and SVGIG (reference sequence). The CDR3 totals 11 residues. V shed 0 bases and J shed 15 bases, with 11 bases lying between them.

The chain couples TRBV29-1 to TRBJ2-7; 7 bases are shared with TRBD1. V lost 0 bases, J lost 7 bases, and 15 bases stayed unmatched. Germline values: CDR1 SQVTM, CDR2 ANQGSEA. The length of the CDR3 is 16 residues. CDR3 in amino acids: CSVEDLTGNRDGEQYF. The CDR3 DNA sequence: TGCAGCGTTGAAGATCTGACAGGGAATCGCGATGGGGAGCAGTACTTC.

The chain couples TRBV20-1 to TRBJ1-6; D gene ambiguous. Looked up from germline, CDR1 is DFQATT and CDR2 is SNEGSKA (reference sequence). The length of the CDR3 is 15 residues. V lost 3 bases and J lost 4, with 13 bases in between. The CDR3 region is CSASIGSSYNSPLHF. CDR3 bases: TGCAGTGCTAGTATTGGCAGTTCTTATAATTCACCCCTCCACTTT.

The J gene is TRBJ2-2, the V gene TRBV5-1; 8 nucleotides agree with TRBD2. The CDR3 extends over 17 amino acids. J lost 2 bases, V lost 3 bases, and 9 bases had no gene match. In germline, CDR1 is SGHRS, CDR2 YFSETQ. CDR3 bases: TGCGCCAGCAGCTCCATCAGCGGGAGACAAAACACCGGGGAGCTGTTTTTT. Translating gives CASSSISGRQNTGELFF.

The rearrangement joins TRBV7-3 to TRBJ2-5, with 7 positions matching TRBD2. Per germline, CDR1 SGHTA and CDR2 FQGTGA. Losses at the gene ends were 5 bases for V and 2 bases for J; bases not matched to a gene: 8. The CDR3 runs to 15 residues. In DNA, the CDR3 is TGTGCCAGCAGCCAAGACGCAGCGGGGCAAGAGACCCAGTACTTC. Amino acid sequence: CASSQDAAGQETQYF.

The rearrangement links TRBV28 to TRBJ2-4; 13 bases line up with TRBD2. V gave up 4 bases and J gave up 0 bases; unmatched junction bases: 3. This CDR3 is built from 17 residues. CDR1 MDHEN and CDR2 SYDVKM come from the germline V gene. CDR3 coding DNA: TGTGCCAGCAGTTCGGGACTAGCGGGACTAGCCAAAAACATTCAGTACTTC. It is translated as CASSSGLAGLAKNIQYF.

This rearrangement joins TRBV6-5 to TRBJ2-7; 10 positions match TRBD1. The trim removed 5 bases at V and 5 bases at J, leaving 9 bases unmatched. The germline CDR1 and CDR2 sequences are MNHEY and SVGAGI. The CDR3 has 15 amino acids. The CDR3 DNA sequence: TGTGCCAGCAGTAGTAAGGGACAGGGGTGGAACGAGCAGTACTTC. It codes for CASSSKGQGWNEQYF.

The chain couples TRBV5-1 to TRBJ2-1; no reliable D call. Trimming took off 1 base at V and 0 bases at J, with 8 bases between the two ends. The germline CDR1 and CDR2 sequences are SGHRS and YFSETQ. This CDR3 contains 15 residues. The CDR3 nucleotides read TGCGCCAGCAGCTTGAGTCAGAGCTCCTACAATGAGCAGTTCTTC. It encodes CASSLSQSSYNEQFF.

This sequence joins TRBV5-1 and TRBJ1-3; D uncertain. Germline CDR1 is SGHRS and CDR2 is YFSETQ. The V end was cut by 3 bases, the J end by 0 bases, with 10 bases between. The CDR3 loop spans 15 amino acids. The chain's CDR3 is CASSSDGSSGNTIYF. The CDR3 DNA reads TGCGCCAGCAGCTCGGACGGGAGCTCTGGAAACACCATATATTTT.

This clone was observed a single time. The chain links TRBV9 to TRBJ2-3, with TRBD2 matching 14 bases. CDR1 SGDLS and CDR2 YYNGEE come from the germline V gene. The CDR3 has 18 residues. V lost 3 bases to trimming and J lost 5 bases; unmatched junction nucleotides: 11. The CDR3 DNA reads TGTGCCAGCAGCGGAACCCTGACTAGCGGGAGGGCGGGAGATACGCAGTATTTT. The encoded protein is CASSGTLTSGRAGDTQYF.

The rearrangement uses TRBV7-2 and TRBJ1-1; D may be TRBD1 (5 bases). The CDR3 sequence is 15 residues long. Deletions cut 5 bases from V and 5 bases from J, with 18 bases between. Germline V gene sequence: CDR1 SGHTA, CDR2 FQGNSA. This chain's CDR3 is CASSRGARRETEAFF. As DNA, the CDR3 is TGTGCCAGCAGCCGCGGGGCCCGTCGGGAGACTGAAGCTTTCTTT.

The V call is TRBV7-3, the J call TRBJ2-5; possible D gene TRBD2, 6 bases. Germline CDR1 and CDR2: SGHTA and FQGTGA. The V end was cut by 5 bases, the J end by 5 bases, with 18 bases between. The CDR3 runs to 15 residues. CDR3 sequence: CASSPGLGGAETQYF. CDR3 bases: TGTGCCAGCAGCCCAGGGCTGGGGGGAGCGGAGACCCAGTACTTC.

A word on this clone: This clone may be a read error of a much larger clone one base away. The chain couples TRBV30 to TRBJ1-5; D not certain. The germline V and J ends were trimmed by 2 bases and 0 bases, with 5 bases remaining between them. CDR1 and CDR2 from the germline V gene are GTSNPN and SVGIG (reference sequence). This CDR3 contains 13 residues. This chain's CDR3 is CAWSMDSNQPQHF. In DNA form, the CDR3 reads TGTGCCTGGAGTATGGATAGCAATCAGCCCCAGCATTTT.

Only one count was recorded for this clone. This chain connects TRBV3-1 (or the pseudogene TRBV3-2) to TRBJ1-6; possible D gene TRBD1, 5 bases. V was clipped by 3 bases and J by 10 bases, with 19 bases between them. The CDR3 length is 16 residues. CDR1 and CDR2 (germline): LGHDT, YNNKEL (reference sequence). The CDR3 loop is CASSHRTTGYGSPLHF. The CDR3 DNA sequence: TGTGCCAGCAGCCACCGGACAACGGGCTATGGGTCACCCCTCCACTTT.

The chain couples TRBV19 to TRBJ2-7; tentative D call: TRBD1 (5 bases). The V end lost 7 bases, the J end lost 2 bases, and 15 bases lay between the germline ends. CDR1 is LNHDA, CDR2 SQIVND, per germline (reference sequence). The CDR3 is made up of 14 amino acids. This CDR3 is CASKRQVGPYEQYF. The CDR3 DNA reads TGTGCCAGTAAAAGGCAGGTGGGGCCCTACGAGCAGTACTTC.

The V call is TRBV11-2, the J call TRBJ2-1; 7 nucleotides match TRBD1. The V gene's germline CDR1 is SGHAT and CDR2 FQNNGV. The V and J ends lost 5 bases and 7 bases, in that order; junction bases with no gene match: 8. The CDR3 has 14 amino acids. The CDR3 sequence: CASSADRPPNEQFF. The CDR3 bases are TGTGCCAGCAGCGCGGACAGGCCCCCTAATGAGCAGTTCTTC. Supplemented by reference TRBV11-2 and TRBJ2-1, the full variable domain reads EAGVAQSPRYKIIEKRQSVAFWCNPISGHATLYWYQQILGQGPKLLIQFQNNGVVDDSQLPKDRFSAERLKGVDSTLKIQPAKLEDSAVYLCASSADRPPNEQFFGPGTRLTVL.

DNA for the CDR3: TGTGCCAGCAGTATAATCACAGATACGCAGTATTTT. This encodes CASSIITDTQYF. The chain recombines TRBV2 with TRBJ2-3; D uncertain. Germline CDR1 is SNHLY and CDR2 is FYNNEI. There are 12 residues in the CDR3. Deletions cut 5 bases from V and 2 bases from J, with 5 bases between.

The chain combines TRBV2 with TRBJ1-1, with D possibly matching TRBD1 (6 bases). The ends were cut back, 11 bases at V and 0 bases at J, with 13 bases in the middle. CDR1 is SNHLY and CDR2 is FYNNEI in the germline V gene. This CDR3 is built from 13 residues. The CDR3 loop reads CAGHRDMNTEAFF. The CDR3 DNA is TGTGCCGGCCACAGGGACATGAACACTGAAGCTTTCTTT.

V and J are TRBV30 and TRBJ1-3, with D possibly being TRBD1 (5 bases). The length of the CDR3 is 13 residues. V was cut by 1 base and J by 1 base, with 5 bases left in between. Germline CDR1 is GTSNPN and CDR2 is SVGIG (reference sequence). As DNA, the CDR3 is TGTGCCTGGAGTGAGGGGTCTGGAAACACCATATATTTT. Translated: CAWSEGSGNTIYF. Full variable domain (rest looked up from reference TRBV30 and TRBJ1-3): SQTIHQWPATLVQPVGSPLSLECTVEGTSNPNLYWYRQAAGRGLQLLFYSVGIGQISSEVPQNLSASRPQDRQFILSSKKLLLSDSGFYLCAWSEGSGNTIYFGEGSWLTVV.

This clone was observed a handful of times. V usage is TRBV6-4 and J usage is TRBJ2-7; possibly TRBD2 for D (6 bases). The CDR3 contains 15 residues. The V gene lost 3 bases and the J gene lost 0 bases, with 12 bases spanning the gap. Per the germline V gene, CDR1 is MRHNA and CDR2 is SNTAGT. The DNA of the CDR3 is TGTGCCAGCAGTGAAGGTAGCGGAAGCTCCTACGAGCAGTACTTC. This codes for CASSEGSGSSYEQYF.